The 15 T cell receptor beta chains below were found in one sample sequenced in a study of T cell clones after liver transplantation. The repertoire was sequenced with immunoSEQ multiplex PCR; TCRdb's copy has only in-frame clones and lacks some. Of 75,000 to 95,000 clones in the sample, 84% were seen once. The sample in question was CD4+ T cells from blood, obtained around 50 months after liver transplant. The source is a human patient who received a liver transplant. Certain T cells may be donor cells from the graft.

The chain combines TRBV25-1 with TRBJ1-1, with 8 bases fitting TRBD1. The junction had 15 bases not matched to a gene; V was cut back by 2 bases and J by 4 bases. The CDR3 consists of 18 residues. Germline CDR1 reads MGHDK; CDR2 reads SYGVNS. CDR3 region: CASSERFETGVLSTEAFF. CDR3 coding DNA: TGTGCCAGCAGTGAACGGTTTGAGACAGGGGTTTTAAGCACTGAAGCTTTCTTT. Drawing the rest from reference TRBV25-1 and TRBJ1-1, the complete variable domain is EADIYQTPRYLVIGTGKKITLECSQTMGHDKMYWYQQDPGMELHLIHYSYGVNSTEKGDLSSESTVSRIRTEHFPLTLESARPSHTSQYLCASSERFETGVLSTEAFFGQGTRLTVV.

This clone came up a few times. This rearrangement joins TRBV27 to TRBJ2-2; 10 bases align to TRBD1. The V gene's germline CDR1 is MNHEY and CDR2 SMNVEV (reference sequence). This CDR3 has 13 residues. In nucleotides, the CDR3 is TGTGCGGTGGGACAGGGGCGTGTCGGGGAGCTGTTTTTT. Amino acids: CAVGQGRVGELFF.

The chain carries TRBV7-2 and TRBJ2-2; D is unresolved. Trimming stripped 1 base from V and 7 bases from J, with 4 bases between. Germline CDR1 reads SGHTA; CDR2 reads FQGNSA. The CDR3 contains 12 residues. The CDR3 sequence: CASSLDYGELFF. The CDR3, as DNA: TGTGCCAGCAGCTTAGACTACGGGGAGCTGTTTTTT.

Concerning this clone: The germline gene is not matched at one end of the junction; a read error may be the cause. The gene calls are TRBV7-9 and TRBJ2-1, with D maybe TRBD2 (6 bases). CDR3 length: 13 residues. Germline-derived CDR1 and CDR2 are SEHNR and FQNEAQ (reference sequence). The CDR3 bases are TGTGCCAGCAGTTTAGACGGGAGAGGGGAGCAGTTCTTC. Translated: CASSLDGRGEQFF.

The gene calls are TRBV7-2 and TRBJ1-1, with 10 bases identical to TRBD1. The CDR3 sequence is 18 residues long. The J segment lost 1 base and the V segment lost 5 bases, leaving 13 bases of the junction unmatched. Germline values: CDR1 SGHTA, CDR2 FQGNSA. DNA for the CDR3: TGTGCCAGCAGCCCAGATCCTGGGACAGGGGTTAAGAACACTGAAGCTTTCTTT. Translating gives CASSPDPGTGVKNTEAFF.

V is TRBV10-3 and J is TRBJ1-3; 10 nucleotides match TRBD1. The germline V gene has CDR1 ENHRY and CDR2 SYGVKD. The J segment lost 2 bases and the V segment lost 9 bases, leaving 4 bases of the junction unmatched. The CDR3 runs to 14 residues. The CDR3 nucleotides read TGTGCCATAGACAGGGGGCAAGCTGGAAACACCATATATTTT. Its protein product is CAIDRGQAGNTIYF.

The J gene is TRBJ2-3, the V gene TRBV6-1; D uncertain. The V gene lost 6 bases and the J gene lost 1 base, with 11 bases spanning the gap. The germline CDR1 and CDR2 sequences are MNHNS and SASEGT. This CDR3 has 14 amino acids. CDR3 protein: CASRHRTGTDTQYF. Here the CDR3 DNA reads TGTGCCAGCAGGCACCGGACGGGCACAGATACGCAGTATTTT.

V is TRBV6-5 and J is TRBJ1-1; 7 positions match TRBD1. The V segment lost 6 bases and the J segment 0 bases; nucleotides outside the gene matches: 7. Germline loops: CDR1 MNHEY, CDR2 SVGAGI. CDR3 length: 15 residues. This chain's CDR3 is CASSLNRGLNTEAFF. CDR3 nucleotides: TGTGCCAGCAGCCTCAACAGGGGTCTGAACACTGAAGCTTTCTTT.

The chain is built from TRBV29-1 and TRBJ2-7, with 10 bases that match TRBD2. V shed 0 bases, J shed 8 bases, and the junction held 10 bases outside the gene matches. CDR1 and CDR2 (germline): SQVTM, ANQGSEA. The CDR3 loop spans 15 amino acids. The CDR3 DNA reads as TGCAGCGTTGAAGATCCGGGACTAGCGTCTACCAAGCAGTACTTC. Protein sequence: CSVEDPGLASTKQYF.

This chain connects TRBV19 to TRBJ1-3, with a tentative D call TRBD1 (5 bases). Trimming cost V 6 bases and J 2 bases, with 20 bases left between them. The CDR3 contains 17 residues. Per the germline V gene, CDR1 is LNHDA and CDR2 is SQIVND (reference sequence). CDR3 in DNA: TGTGCCAGTAGCAGTATCGGCCTTGGGGCAGCTGGAAACACCATATATTTT. It encodes CASSSIGLGAAGNTIYF.

The chain combines TRBV11-2 with TRBJ1-6, with D perhaps TRBD1 (6 bases). The CDR3 has 16 residues. V was trimmed by 5 bases and J by 9 bases, leaving 20 bases between them. The germline gives CDR1 SGHAT, CDR2 FQNNGV. For the CDR3, the DNA is TGTGCCAGCAGCCATAGCGCCGGGACATCAGGTTCACCCCTCCACTTT. It codes for CASSHSAGTSGSPLHF.

The chain joins TRBV7-6 to TRBJ1-1; D unclear. The CDR3 contains 13 residues. Germline-derived CDR1 and CDR2 are SGHVS and FNYEAQ. V lost 7 bases and J lost 3, with 12 bases in between. DNA of the CDR3: TGTGCCAGCACTATGAGTTTAGACACTGAAGCTTTCTTT. Encoded protein: CASTMSLDTEAFF.

The chain uses TRBV18 and TRBJ2-5; D gene uncertain. V dropped 2 bases and J dropped 1 base, with 2 bases sitting between them. CDR1 and CDR2 from the germline V gene are KGHSH and LQKENI. The CDR3 covers 12 residues. CDR3 in amino acids: CASSPSQETQYF. Written as DNA, the CDR3 is TGTGCCAGCTCACCATCCCAAGAGACCCAGTACTTC.

The chain couples TRBV11-2 to TRBJ1-2, with D perhaps matching TRBD1 (6 bases). The V end lost 1 base, the J end lost 2 bases, and 8 bases lay between the germline ends. CDR1 and CDR2 (germline): SGHAT, FQNNGV. There are 14 residues in the CDR3. CDR3 nucleotide sequence: TGTGCCAGCAGCTTAGCCCAGGGGAACTATGGCTACACCTTC. Translation gives CASSLAQGNYGYTF.

The rearrangement uses TRBV4-2 and TRBJ2-7; 7 bases agree with TRBD2. In germline, CDR1 is LGHNA, CDR2 YNFKEQ. The CDR3 contains 17 residues. V lost 0 bases and J lost 0; bases outside the gene matches: 8. CDR3: CASSQDLSSGNSYEQYF. CDR3 DNA sequence: TGTGCCAGCAGCCAAGATCTCTCCAGCGGGAACTCCTACGAGCAGTACTTC.